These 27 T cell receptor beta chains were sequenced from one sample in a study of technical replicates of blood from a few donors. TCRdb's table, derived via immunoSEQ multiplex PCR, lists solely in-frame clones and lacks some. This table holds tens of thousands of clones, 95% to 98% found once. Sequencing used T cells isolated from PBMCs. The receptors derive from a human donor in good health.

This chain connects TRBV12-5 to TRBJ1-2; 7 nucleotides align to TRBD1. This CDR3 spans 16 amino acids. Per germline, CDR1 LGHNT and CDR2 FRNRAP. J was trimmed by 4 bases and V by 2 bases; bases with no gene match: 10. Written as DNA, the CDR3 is TGTGCTAGTGGTTTGCACACCGGGACAGACGGCTATGGCTACACCTTC. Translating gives CASGLHTGTDGYGYTF.

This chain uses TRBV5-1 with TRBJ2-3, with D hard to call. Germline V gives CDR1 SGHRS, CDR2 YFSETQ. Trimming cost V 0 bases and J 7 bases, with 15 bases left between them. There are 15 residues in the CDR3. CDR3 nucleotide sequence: TGCGCCAGCAGCTTGGCGTGGCTTCCCCCCAATACGCAGTATTTT. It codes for CASSLAWLPPNTQYF.

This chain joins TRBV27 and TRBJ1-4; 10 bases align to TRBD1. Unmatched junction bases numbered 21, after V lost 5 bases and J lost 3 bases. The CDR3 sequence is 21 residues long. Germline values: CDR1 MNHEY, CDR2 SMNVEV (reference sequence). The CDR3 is CASSKLREARTGGIANEKLFF. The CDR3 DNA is TGTGCCAGCAGTAAATTGAGAGAGGCCCGGACAGGGGGTATAGCTAATGAAAAACTGTTTTTT.

CDR3 bases: TGTGCCTGGAGGGGGACCGAGGTGTCTAGCGGAGTCTATGAGCAGTTCTTC. This codes for CAWRGTEVSSGVYEQFF. The gene calls are TRBV30 and TRBJ2-1, with TRBD2 identical over 7 bases. Germline CDR1 and CDR2: GTSNPN and SVGIG (reference sequence). Trimming removed 3 bases from V and 8 bases from J; junction bases left unmatched: 19. The CDR3 is 17 amino acids.

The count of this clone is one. As DNA, the CDR3 is TGTGCCAGCAGCTTGGTGGGGGACAGGGGTTGGAAAAGCACCGGGGAGCTGTTTTTT. Translated: CASSLVGDRGWKSTGELFF. J is TRBJ2-2 and V is TRBV5-6, with TRBD1 matching over 10 bases. The CDR3 contains 19 residues. The V gene end was trimmed by 0 bases and the J gene end by 4 bases; junction bases not matched to a gene: 12. CDR1 is SGHDT, CDR2 YYEEEE, per germline.

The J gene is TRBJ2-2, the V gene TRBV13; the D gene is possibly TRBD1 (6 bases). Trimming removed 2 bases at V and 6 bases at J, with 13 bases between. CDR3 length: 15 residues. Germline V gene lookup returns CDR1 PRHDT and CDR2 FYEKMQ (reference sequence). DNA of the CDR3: TGTGCCAGCAGCTTACCCAACTCAGGGGCCGGGGAGCTGTTTTTT. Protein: CASSLPNSGAGELFF. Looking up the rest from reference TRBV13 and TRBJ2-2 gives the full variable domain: AAGVIQSPRHLIKEKRETATLKCYPIPRHDTVYWYQQGPGQDPQFLISFYEKMQSDKGSIPDRFSAQQFSDYHSELNMSSLELGDSALYFCASSLPNSGAGELFFGEGSRLTVL.

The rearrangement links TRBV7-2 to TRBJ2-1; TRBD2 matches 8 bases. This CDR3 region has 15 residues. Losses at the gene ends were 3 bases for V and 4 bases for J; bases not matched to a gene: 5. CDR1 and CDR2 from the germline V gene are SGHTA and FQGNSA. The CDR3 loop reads CASSFRASGYNEQFF. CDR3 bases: TGTGCCAGCAGCTTCAGGGCTAGCGGGTACAATGAGCAGTTCTTC.

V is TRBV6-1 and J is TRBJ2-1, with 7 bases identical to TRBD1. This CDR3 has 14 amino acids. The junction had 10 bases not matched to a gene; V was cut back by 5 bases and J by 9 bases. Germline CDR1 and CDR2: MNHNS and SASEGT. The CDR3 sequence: CASSLQQGRSEQFF. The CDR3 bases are TGTGCCAGCAGTCTCCAACAGGGGCGGTCTGAGCAGTTCTTC.

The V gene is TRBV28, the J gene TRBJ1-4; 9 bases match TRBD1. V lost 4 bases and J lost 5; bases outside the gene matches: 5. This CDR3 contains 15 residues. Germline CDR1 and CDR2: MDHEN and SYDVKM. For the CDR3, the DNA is TGTGCCAGCAGTTCATCCGGGACAGGGAATGAAAAACTGTTTTTT. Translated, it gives CASSSSGTGNEKLFF.

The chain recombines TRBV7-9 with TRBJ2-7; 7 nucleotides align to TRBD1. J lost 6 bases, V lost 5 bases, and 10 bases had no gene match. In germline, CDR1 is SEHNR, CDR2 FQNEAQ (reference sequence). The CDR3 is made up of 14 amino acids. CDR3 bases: TGTGCCAGCAGCGATTCGGACAGGTCGATCGAGCAGTACTTC. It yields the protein CASSDSDRSIEQYF.

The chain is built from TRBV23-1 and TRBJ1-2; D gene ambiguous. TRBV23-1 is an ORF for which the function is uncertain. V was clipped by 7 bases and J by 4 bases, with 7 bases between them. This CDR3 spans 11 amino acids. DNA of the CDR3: TGCGCCAGCACCCTTCCCTATGGCTACACCTTC. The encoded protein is CASTLPYGYTF.

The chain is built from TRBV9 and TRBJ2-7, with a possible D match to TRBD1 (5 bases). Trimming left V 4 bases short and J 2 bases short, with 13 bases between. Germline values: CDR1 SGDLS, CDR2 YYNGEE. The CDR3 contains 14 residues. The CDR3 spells CASSPQTATYEQYF. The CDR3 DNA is TGTGCCAGCAGCCCCCAGACAGCGACCTACGAGCAGTACTTC.

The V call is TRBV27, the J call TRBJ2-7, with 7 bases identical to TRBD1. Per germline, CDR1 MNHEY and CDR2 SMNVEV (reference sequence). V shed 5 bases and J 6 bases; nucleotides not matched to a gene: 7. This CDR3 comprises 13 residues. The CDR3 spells CASSDHRGREQYF. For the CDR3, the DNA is TGTGCCAGCAGTGACCACAGGGGCCGCGAGCAGTACTTC.

CDR3: CASIISSGGGGKLFF. CDR3 DNA: TGTGCCAGCATAATTTCTTCAGGGGGCGGGGGAAAACTGTTTTTT. The J gene is TRBJ1-4, the V gene TRBV2, with 8 bases identical to TRBD1. Losses at the gene ends were 7 bases for V and 10 bases for J; bases not matched to a gene: 14. The germline gives CDR1 SNHLY, CDR2 FYNNEI. CDR3 length equals 15 residues. Drawing the rest from reference TRBV2 and TRBJ1-4, the complete variable domain is EPEVTQTPSHQVTQMGQEVILRCVPISNHLYFYWYRQILGQKVEFLVSFYNNEISEKSEIFDDQFSVERPDGSNFTLKIRSTKLEDSAMYFCASIISSGGGGKLFFGSGTQLSVL.

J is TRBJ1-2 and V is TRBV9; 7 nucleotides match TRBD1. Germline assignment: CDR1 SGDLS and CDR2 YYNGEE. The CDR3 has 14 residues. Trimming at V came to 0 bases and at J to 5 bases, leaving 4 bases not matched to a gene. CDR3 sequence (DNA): TGTGCCAGCAGCGTAGGGGACAGCAGTTATGGCTACACCTTC. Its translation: CASSVGDSSYGYTF.

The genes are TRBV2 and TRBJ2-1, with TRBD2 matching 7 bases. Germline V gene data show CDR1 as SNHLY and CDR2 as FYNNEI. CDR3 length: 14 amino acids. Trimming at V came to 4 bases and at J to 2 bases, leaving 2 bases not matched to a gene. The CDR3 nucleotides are TGTGCCAGCAGTGTGGGGGGGGCCTACAATGAGCAGTTCTTC. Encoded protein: CASSVGGAYNEQFF.

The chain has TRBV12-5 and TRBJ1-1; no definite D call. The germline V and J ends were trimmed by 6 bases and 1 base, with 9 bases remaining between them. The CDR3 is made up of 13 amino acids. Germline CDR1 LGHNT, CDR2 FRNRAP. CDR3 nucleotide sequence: TGTGCTAGTGGCACTCTAGCGAACACTGAAGCTTTCTTT. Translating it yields CASGTLANTEAFF.

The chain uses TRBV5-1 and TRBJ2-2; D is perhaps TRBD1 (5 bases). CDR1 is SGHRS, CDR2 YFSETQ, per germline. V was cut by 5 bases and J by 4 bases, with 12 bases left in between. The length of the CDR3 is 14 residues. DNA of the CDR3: TGCGCCAGCAGTTTTGACAGAGGCACCGGGGAGCTGTTTTTT. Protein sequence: CASSFDRGTGELFF.

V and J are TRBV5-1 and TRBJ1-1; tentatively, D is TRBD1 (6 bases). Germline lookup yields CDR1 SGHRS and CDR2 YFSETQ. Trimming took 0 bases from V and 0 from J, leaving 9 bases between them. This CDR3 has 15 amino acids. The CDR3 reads CASSLGTVMNTEAFF. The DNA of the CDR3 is TGCGCCAGCAGCTTGGGGACAGTCATGAACACTGAAGCTTTCTTT.

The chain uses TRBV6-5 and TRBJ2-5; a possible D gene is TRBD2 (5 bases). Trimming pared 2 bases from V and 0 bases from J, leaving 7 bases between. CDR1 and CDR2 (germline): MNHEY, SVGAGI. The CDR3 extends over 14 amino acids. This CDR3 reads CASSYTGYQETQYF. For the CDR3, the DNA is TGTGCCAGCAGTTACACGGGGTACCAAGAGACCCAGTACTTC.

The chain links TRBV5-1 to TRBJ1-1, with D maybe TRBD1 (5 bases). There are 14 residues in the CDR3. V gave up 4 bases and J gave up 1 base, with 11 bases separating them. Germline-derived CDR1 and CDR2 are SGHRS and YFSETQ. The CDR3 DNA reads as TGCGCCAGCAGCGAGGGACTGCCGAACACTGAAGCTTTCTTT. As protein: CASSEGLPNTEAFF.

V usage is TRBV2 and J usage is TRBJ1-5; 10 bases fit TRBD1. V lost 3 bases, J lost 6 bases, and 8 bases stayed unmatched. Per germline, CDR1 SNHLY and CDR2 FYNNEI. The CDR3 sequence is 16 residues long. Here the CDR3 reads CASSEILRDRGQPQHF. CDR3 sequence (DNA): TGTGCCAGCAGTGAGATTCTCCGGGACAGGGGTCAGCCCCAGCATTTT.

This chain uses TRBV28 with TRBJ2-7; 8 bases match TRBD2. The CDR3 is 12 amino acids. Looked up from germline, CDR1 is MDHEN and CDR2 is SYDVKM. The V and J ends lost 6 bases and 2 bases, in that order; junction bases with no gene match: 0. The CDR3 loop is CASRGLAYEQYF. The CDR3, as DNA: TGTGCCAGCAGGGGACTAGCCTACGAGCAGTACTTC.

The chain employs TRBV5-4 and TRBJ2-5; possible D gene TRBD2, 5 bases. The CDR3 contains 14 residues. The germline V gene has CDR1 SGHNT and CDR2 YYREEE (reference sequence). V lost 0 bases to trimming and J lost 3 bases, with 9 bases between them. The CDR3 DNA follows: TGTGCCAGCAGCTTGGCCGTGGGAGAAGAGACCCAGTACTTC. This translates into CASSLAVGEETQYF.

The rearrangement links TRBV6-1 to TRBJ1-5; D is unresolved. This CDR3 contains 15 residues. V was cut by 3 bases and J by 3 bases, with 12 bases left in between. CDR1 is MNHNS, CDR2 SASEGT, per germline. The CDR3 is CASSDFEQSNQPQHF. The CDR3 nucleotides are TGTGCCAGCAGTGATTTTGAACAGTCCAATCAGCCCCAGCATTTT.

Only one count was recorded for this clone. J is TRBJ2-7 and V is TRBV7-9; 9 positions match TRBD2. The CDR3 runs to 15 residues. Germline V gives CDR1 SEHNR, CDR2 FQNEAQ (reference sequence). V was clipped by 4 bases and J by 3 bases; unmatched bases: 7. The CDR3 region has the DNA TGTGCCAGCAGCTCTTCTCTTAGCGGGAGCTACGAGCAGTACTTC. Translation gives CASSSSLSGSYEQYF.

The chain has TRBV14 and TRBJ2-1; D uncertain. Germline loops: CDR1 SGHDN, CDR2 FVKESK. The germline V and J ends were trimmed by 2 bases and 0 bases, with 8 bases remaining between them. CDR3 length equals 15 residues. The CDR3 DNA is TGTGCCAGCAGCCAATTCTTGAGCTCCTACAATGAGCAGTTCTTC. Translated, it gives CASSQFLSSYNEQFF. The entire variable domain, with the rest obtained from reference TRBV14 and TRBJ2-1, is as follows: EAGVTQFPSHSVIEKGQTVTLRCDPISGHDNLYWYRRVMGKEIKFLLHFVKESKQDESGMPNNRFLAERTGGTYSTLKVQPAELEDSGVYFCASSQFLSSYNEQFFGPGTRLTVL.